Described below is a single T cell receptor (beta chain) sequence and its context. Its antigen is as yet unknown. The data are from a study of beta chain features in type 1 diabetes. The study, taken as a whole, reports: TCRB CDR3 length was moderately but significantly reduced in all four CD4+ subsets of Type 1 diabetes patients. Naive, central memory and Treg TCRB repertoires appeared more alike in patients than in healthy donors. Any HLA type influence on TCRB rearrangement was left unresolved here. Fewer insertions but more deletions were seen at VDJ junctions in type 1 diabetes patients.

The isolated RNA, all of it, was reverse transcribed, so expressed TCRB transcripts were what got sequenced. An average of about 3.5 million reads was obtained for naive, central memory and regulatory T cell samples. Here immunoSEQ multiplex PCR was the method, and the copy in TCRdb shows in-frame clones only, minus some. The sample consists of about 360,000 clones, over 10% of them appearing once. Germline V gene data show CDR1 as SGHRS and CDR2 as YFSETQ. V lost 5 bases and J lost 1; bases outside the gene matches: 7. This CDR3 has 16 amino acids. The J gene is TRBJ2-2, the V gene TRBV5-1; 8 nucleotides match TRBD1. The TCR originated in a woman aged 18-29 years with type 1 diabetes. Sequenced: naive CD4+ T cells from blood. The CDR3 region is CASRAGQAWNTGELFF. For the CDR3, the DNA is TGCGCCAGCAGGGCGGGACAGGCCTGGAACACCGGGGAGCTGTTTTTT.